The present T cell receptor beta chain was sequenced within a study of shared clonotypes between healthy human individuals. At the level of the study: The donors, two women and three men, were aged 18 to 49. Study-level results: A generally larger estimated richness was seen in naive subsets than in memory subsets.

Per the germline V gene, CDR1 is LNHNV and CDR2 is YYDKDF (reference sequence). This CDR3 spans 13 amino acids. V dropped 0 bases and J dropped 6 bases, with 9 bases sitting between them. In replicate PCRs of sorted subsets, 150 to 200 ng DNA, tens of thousands of T cell genomes, was used. Assay: immunoSEQ multiplex PCR; the TCRdb copy retains only in-frame clones and omits some. The repertoire holds 800,000 to 1,200,000 clones, with around three quarters as singletons. Worth noting for this clone: As yet, its antigen is unknown.

A CD45RA-negative memory subset and a CD45RA+ naive subset were separated from the CD4+ cells. This TCR came from a man aged 18-30 years in good health. Some clones in this sample may be carry-over from other donors' samples. The specimen was memory CD4+ T cells from PBMCs. The sample's subset: CD45RA-negative fraction. The chain employs TRBV15 and TRBJ2-7, with D perhaps matching TRBD1 (5 bases). CDR3 DNA: TGTGCCACCAGCAGAGATGCAGGGCGCGAGCAGTACTTC. It yields the protein CATSRDAGREQYF. Using reference TRBV15 and TRBJ2-7 for the parts outside the CDR3, the full variable domain is DAMVIQNPRYQVTQFGKPVTLSCSQTLNHNVMYWYQQKSSQAPKLLFHYYDKDFNNEADTPDNFQSRRPNTSFCFLDIRSPGLGDTAMYLCATSRDAGREQYFGPGTRLTVT.